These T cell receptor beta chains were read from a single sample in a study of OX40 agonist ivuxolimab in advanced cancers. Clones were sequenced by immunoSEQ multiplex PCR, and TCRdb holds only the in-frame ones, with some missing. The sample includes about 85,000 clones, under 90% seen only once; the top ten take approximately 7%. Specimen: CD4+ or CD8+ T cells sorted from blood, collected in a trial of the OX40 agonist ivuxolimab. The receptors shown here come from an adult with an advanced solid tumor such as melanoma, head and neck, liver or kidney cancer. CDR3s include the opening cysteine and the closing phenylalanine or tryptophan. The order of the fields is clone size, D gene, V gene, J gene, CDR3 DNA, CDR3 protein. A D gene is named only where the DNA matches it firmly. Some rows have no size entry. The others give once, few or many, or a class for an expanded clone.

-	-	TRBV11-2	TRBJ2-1	TGTGCCAGCAGGGAAGCGGAGTACAATGAGCAGTTCTTC	CASREAEYNEQFF
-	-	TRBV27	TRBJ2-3	TGTGCCAGCAGTTTAAATAGCGGAACTAAGCAGTATTTT	CASSLNSGTKQYF
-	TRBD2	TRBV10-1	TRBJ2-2	TGCGCCAGCAGTGTGGAGACTAGCGGGGCCGGGGAGCTGTTTTTT	CASSVETSGAGELFF
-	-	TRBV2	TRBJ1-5	TGTGCCAGCAGCGATAGATCGGGAGCTGTTAATCAGCCCCAGCATTTT	CASSDRSGAVNQPQHF
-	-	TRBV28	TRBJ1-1	TGTGCCAGCAGGAAGCGTTGGCGGAACACTGAAGCTTTCTTT	CASRKRWRNTEAFF
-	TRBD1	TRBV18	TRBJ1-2	TGTGCCAGCTCACTCGATGTGAGGGGGCCTTATGGCTACACCTTC	CASSLDVRGPYGYTF
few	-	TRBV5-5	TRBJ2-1	TGTGCCAGCAGCCACTCAGGAGACGCGGTTAGCTCCTACAATGAGCAGTTCTTC	CASSHSGDAVSSYNEQFF
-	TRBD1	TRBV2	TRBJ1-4	TGTGCCAGCAGGTGGGAGACAGGGGGCACTAATGAAAAACTGTTTTTT	CASRWETGGTNEKLFF
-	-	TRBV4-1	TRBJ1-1	TGCGCCAGCAGCCTAGGGGTGAACACTGAAGCTTTCTTT	CASSLGVNTEAFF
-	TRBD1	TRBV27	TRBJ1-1	TGTGCCAGCAGCCTAAACTACAGGGGAACTGACACTGAAGCTTTCTTT	CASSLNYRGTDTEAFF
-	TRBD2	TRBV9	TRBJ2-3	TGTGCCAGCAGCAAAAAAACGACTAGCGGGGGCGCAGATACGCAGTATTTT	CASSKKTTSGGADTQYF
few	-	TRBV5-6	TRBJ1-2	TGTGCCAGCAGCTTGGGCCAGGGTGGCTATGGCTACACCTTC	CASSLGQGGYGYTF
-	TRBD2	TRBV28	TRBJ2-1	TGTGCCAGCAGTTCACCGGGACTAGCGGGAGCGCCGCAGTTCTTC	CASSSPGLAGAPQFF
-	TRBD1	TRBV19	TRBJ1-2	TGTGCCAGTTCCCGGAGGGACAGCTATGGCTACACCTTC	CASSRRDSYGYTF
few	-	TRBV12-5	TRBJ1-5	TGTGCTAGTGGTTTGGGGACTAAAAGGGGACCCAATCAGCCCCAGCATTTT	CASGLGTKRGPNQPQHF